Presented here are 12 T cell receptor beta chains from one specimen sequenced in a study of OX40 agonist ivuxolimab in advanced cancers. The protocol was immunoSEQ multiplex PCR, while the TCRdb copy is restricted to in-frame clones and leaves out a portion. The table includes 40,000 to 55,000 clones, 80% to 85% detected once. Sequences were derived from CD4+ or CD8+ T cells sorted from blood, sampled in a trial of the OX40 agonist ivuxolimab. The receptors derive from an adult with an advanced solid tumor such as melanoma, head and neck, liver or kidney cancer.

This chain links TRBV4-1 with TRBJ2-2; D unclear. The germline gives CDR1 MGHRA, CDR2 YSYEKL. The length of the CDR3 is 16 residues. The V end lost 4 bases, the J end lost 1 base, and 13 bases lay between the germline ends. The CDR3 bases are TGCGCCAGCAGCCCTCGATGGCAGGTGAACACCGGGGAGCTGTTTTTT. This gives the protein CASSPRWQVNTGELFF.

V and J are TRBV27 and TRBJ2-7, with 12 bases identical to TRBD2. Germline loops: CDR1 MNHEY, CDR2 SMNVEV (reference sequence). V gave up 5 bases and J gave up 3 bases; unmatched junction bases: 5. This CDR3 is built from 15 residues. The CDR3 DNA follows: TGTGCCAGCAGTCCTAGCGGGAGGGTGGGCTACGAGCAGTACTTC. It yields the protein CASSPSGRVGYEQYF.

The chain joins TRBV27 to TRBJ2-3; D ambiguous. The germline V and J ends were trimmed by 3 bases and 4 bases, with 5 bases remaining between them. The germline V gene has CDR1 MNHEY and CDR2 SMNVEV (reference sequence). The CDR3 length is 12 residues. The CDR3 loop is CASSFSPDTQYF. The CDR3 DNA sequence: TGTGCCAGCAGTTTCTCTCCAGATACGCAGTATTTT.

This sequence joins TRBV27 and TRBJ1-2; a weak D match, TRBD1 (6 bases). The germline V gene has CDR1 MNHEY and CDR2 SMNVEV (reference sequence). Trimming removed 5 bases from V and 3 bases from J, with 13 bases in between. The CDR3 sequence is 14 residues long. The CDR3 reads CASSLSGTYYGYTF. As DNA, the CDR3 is TGTGCCAGCAGTCTGTCTGGGACATACTATGGCTACACCTTC.

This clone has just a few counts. The chain's CDR3 is CASSPTLAGGPNTGELFF. The CDR3 DNA is TGTGCCAGCAGCCCCACATTAGCGGGAGGGCCCAACACCGGGGAGCTGTTTTTT. The chain uses TRBV7-9 and TRBJ2-2; 11 bases align to TRBD2. Germline lookup yields CDR1 SEHNR and CDR2 FQNEAQ (reference sequence). CDR3 length: 18 residues. V shed 5 bases and J 2 bases; nucleotides not matched to a gene: 10.

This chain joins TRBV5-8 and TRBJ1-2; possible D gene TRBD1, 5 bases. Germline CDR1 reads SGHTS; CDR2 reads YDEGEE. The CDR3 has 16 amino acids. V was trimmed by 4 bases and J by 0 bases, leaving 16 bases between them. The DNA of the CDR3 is TGTGCCAGCAGCGTCATACTTCGACAGTCTAACTATGGCTACACCTTC. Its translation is CASSVILRQSNYGYTF.

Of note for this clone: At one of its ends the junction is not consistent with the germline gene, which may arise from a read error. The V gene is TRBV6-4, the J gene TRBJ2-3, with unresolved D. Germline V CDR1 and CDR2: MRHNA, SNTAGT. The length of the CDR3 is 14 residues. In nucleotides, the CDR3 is TGTGCCAGCAGTTACTCGAGTAGTTCAGATACGCAGTATTTT. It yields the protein CASSYSSSSDTQYF.

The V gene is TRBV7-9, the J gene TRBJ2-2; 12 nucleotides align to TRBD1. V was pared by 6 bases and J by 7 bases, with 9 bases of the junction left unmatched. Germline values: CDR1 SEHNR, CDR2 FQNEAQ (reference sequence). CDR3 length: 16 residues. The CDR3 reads CASSYTGTGGIGELFF. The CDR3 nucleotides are TGTGCCAGCAGTTATACCGGGACAGGGGGCATCGGGGAGCTGTTTTTT.

CDR3 DNA: TGTGCCAGCAGCTTCGACGGAAACTATGGCTACACCTTC. Translated, it gives CASSFDGNYGYTF. The chain employs TRBV7-7 and TRBJ1-2; unclear D gene. CDR3 size: 13 residues. CDR1 and CDR2 from the germline V gene are SSHAT and FNYEAQ (reference sequence). V was cut by 3 bases and J by 2 bases, with 7 bases left in between.

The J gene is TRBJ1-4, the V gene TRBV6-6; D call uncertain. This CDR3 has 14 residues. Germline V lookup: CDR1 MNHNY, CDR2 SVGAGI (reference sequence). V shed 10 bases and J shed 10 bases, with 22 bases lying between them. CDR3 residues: CATAEWREVGKLFF. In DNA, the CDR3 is TGTGCCACCGCGGAGTGGAGAGAGGTTGGAAAACTGTTTTTT.

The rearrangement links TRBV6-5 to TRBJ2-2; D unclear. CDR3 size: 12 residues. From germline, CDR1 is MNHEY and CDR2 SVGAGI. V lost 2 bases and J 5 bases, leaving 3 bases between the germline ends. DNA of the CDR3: TGTGCCAGCAGTTACCTAACCGGGGAGCTGTTTTTT. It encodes CASSYLTGELFF.

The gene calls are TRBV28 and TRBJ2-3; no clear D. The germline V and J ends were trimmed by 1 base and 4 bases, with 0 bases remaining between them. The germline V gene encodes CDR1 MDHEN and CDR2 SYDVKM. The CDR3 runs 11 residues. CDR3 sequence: CASSLSDTQYF. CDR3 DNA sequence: TGTGCCAGCAGTTTATCAGATACGCAGTATTTT.